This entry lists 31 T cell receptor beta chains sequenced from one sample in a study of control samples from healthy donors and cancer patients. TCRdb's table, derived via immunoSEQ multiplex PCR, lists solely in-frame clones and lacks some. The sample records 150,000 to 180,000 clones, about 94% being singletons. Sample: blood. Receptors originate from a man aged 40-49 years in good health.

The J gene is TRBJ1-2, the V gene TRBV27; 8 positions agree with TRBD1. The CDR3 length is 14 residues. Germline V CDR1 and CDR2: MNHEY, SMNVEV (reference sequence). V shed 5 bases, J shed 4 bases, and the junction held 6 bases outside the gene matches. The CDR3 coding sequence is TGTGCCAGCAGTCCCAGACAGGGGTCCTATGGCTACACCTTC. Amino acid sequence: CASSPRQGSYGYTF.

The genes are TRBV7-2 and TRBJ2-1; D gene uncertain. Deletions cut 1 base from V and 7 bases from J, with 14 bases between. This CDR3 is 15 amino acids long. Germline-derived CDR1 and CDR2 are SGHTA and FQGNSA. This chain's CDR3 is CASSLGYRLGNEQFF. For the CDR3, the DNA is TGTGCCAGCAGCTTAGGCTATAGGTTGGGGAATGAGCAGTTCTTC.

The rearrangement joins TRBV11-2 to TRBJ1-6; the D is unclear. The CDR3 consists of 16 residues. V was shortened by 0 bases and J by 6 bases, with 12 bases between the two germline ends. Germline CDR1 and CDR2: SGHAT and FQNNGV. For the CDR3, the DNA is TGTGCCAGCAGCTTAGAGGCGGTCCGACCTAATTCACCCCTCCACTTT. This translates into CASSLEAVRPNSPLHF.

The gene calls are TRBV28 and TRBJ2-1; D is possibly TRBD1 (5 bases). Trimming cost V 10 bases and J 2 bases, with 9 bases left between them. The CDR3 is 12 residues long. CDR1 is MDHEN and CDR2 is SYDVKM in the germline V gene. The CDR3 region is CATWTTYNEQFF. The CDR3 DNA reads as TGTGCCACCTGGACAACCTACAATGAGCAGTTCTTC.

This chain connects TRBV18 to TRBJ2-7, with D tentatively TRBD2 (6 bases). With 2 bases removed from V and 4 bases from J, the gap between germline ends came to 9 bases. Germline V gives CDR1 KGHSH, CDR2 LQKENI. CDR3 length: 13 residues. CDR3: CASSPSGTYEQYF. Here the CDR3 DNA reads TGTGCCAGCTCACCATCCGGGACTTACGAGCAGTACTTC.

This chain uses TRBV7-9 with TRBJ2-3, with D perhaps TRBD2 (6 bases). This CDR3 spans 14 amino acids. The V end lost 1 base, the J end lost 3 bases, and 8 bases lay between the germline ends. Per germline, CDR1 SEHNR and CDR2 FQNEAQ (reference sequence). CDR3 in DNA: TGTGCCAGCAGCTTAGTCGGGGGAACAGATACGCAGTATTTT. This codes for CASSLVGGTDTQYF.

The CDR3 DNA follows: TGCGCCAGCAGCTTGACAGGGCCGGGGAGATTGAACACTGAAGCTTTCTTT. Translating it yields CASSLTGPGRLNTEAFF. This chain links TRBV5-1 with TRBJ1-1; D perhaps matches TRBD1 (6 bases). V lost 1 base to trimming and J lost 0 bases, with 16 bases between them. Germline V gives CDR1 SGHRS, CDR2 YFSETQ. This CDR3 is 17 amino acids long.

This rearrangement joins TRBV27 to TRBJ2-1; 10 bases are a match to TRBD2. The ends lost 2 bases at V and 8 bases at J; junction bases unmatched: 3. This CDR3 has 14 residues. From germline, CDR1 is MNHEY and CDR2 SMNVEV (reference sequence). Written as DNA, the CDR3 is TGTGCCAGCAGTTTAGCTAGCGGGGGTTATGAGCAGTTCTTC. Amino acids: CASSLASGGYEQFF.

CDR3 DNA sequence: TGCGCCAGCAGCCAATTCGACAGGGGAATTTACGAGCAGTACTTC. It is translated as CASSQFDRGIYEQYF. The V gene is TRBV4-1, the J gene TRBJ2-7; 8 bases align to TRBD1. There are 15 residues in the CDR3. The ends lost 2 bases at V and 4 bases at J; junction bases unmatched: 7. CDR1 MGHRA and CDR2 YSYEKL come from the germline V gene.

In DNA, the CDR3 is TGTGCCAGCAGCTTAGACGGGGACAATGAGCAGTTCTTC. As protein: CASSLDGDNEQFF. The V call is TRBV7-8, the J call TRBJ2-1, with D possibly being TRBD2 (5 bases). Germline V gives CDR1 SGHVS, CDR2 FQNEAQ. The V end lost 1 base, the J end lost 5 bases, and 6 bases lay between the germline ends. This CDR3 contains 13 residues.

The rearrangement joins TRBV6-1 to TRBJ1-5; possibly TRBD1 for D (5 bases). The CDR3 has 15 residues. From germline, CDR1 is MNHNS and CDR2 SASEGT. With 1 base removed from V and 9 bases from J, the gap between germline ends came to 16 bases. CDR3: CASSEGTYWGSPQHF. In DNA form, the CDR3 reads TGTGCCAGCAGTGAAGGCACCTACTGGGGCTCGCCCCAGCATTTT.

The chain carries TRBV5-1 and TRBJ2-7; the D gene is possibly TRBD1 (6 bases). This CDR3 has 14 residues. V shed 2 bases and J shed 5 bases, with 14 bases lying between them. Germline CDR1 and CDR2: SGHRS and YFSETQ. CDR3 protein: CASSLGDRPHEQYF. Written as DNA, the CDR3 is TGCGCCAGCAGCTTAGGAGACAGGCCCCACGAGCAGTACTTC.

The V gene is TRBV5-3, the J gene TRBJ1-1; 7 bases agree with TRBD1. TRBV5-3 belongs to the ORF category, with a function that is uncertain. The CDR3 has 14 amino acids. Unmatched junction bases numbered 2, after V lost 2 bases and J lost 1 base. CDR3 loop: CARSLRDRNTEAFF. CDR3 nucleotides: TGTGCCAGAAGCTTAAGGGACAGGAACACTGAAGCTTTCTTT.

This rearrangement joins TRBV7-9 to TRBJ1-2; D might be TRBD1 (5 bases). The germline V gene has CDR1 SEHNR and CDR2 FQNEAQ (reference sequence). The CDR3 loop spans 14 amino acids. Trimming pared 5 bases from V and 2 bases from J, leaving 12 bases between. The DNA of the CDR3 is TGTGCCAGCAGCGCACCCGGGACGAACTATGGCTACACCTTC. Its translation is CASSAPGTNYGYTF.

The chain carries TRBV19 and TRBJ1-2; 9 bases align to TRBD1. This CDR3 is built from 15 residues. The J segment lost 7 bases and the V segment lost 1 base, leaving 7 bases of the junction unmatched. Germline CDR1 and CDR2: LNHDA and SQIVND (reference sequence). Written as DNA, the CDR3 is TGTGCCAGTAGTATAGGAGGGACAGGGTCAGGTGGCTACACCTTC. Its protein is CASSIGGTGSGGYTF.

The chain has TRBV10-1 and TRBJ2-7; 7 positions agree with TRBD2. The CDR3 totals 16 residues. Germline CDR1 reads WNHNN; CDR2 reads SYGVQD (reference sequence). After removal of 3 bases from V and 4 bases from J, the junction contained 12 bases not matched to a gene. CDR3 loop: CASSDSQGGVVYEQYF. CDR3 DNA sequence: TGCGCCAGCAGTGACTCCCAGGGAGGGGTGGTGTACGAGCAGTACTTC.

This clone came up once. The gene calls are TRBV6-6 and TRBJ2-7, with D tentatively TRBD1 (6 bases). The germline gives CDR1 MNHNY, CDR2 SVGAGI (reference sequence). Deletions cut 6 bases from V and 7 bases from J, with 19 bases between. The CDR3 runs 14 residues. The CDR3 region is CASRLEQGRREQYF. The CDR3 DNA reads TGTGCCAGCAGACTAGAACAGGGTAGGCGAGAGCAGTACTTC.

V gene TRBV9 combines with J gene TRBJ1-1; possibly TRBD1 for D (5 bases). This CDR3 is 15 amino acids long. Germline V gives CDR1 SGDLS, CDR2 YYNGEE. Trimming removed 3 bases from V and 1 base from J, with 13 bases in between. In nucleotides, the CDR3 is TGTGCCAGCAGCGGATCGAGGGACGCGAACACTGAAGCTTTCTTT. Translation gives CASSGSRDANTEAFF.

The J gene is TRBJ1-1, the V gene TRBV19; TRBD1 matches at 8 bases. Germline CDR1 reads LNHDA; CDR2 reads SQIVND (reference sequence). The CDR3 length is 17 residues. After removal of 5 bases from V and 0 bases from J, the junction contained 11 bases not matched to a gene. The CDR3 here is CASSAPGQGRLNTEAFF. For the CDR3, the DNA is TGTGCCAGTAGTGCCCCAGGACAGGGCAGGCTGAACACTGAAGCTTTCTTT.

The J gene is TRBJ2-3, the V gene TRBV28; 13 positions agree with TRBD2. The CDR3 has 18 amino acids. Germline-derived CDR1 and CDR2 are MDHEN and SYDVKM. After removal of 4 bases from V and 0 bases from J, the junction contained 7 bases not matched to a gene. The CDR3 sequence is CASSSGLAGARSTDTQYF. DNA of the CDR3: TGTGCCAGCAGTTCCGGACTAGCGGGGGCCCGTAGCACAGATACGCAGTATTTT. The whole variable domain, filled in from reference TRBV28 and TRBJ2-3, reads DVKVTQSSRYLVKRTGEKVFLECVQDMDHENMFWYRQDPGLGLRLIYFSYDVKMKEKGDIPEGYSVSREKKERFSLILESASTNQTSMYLCASSSGLAGARSTDTQYFGPGTRLTVL.

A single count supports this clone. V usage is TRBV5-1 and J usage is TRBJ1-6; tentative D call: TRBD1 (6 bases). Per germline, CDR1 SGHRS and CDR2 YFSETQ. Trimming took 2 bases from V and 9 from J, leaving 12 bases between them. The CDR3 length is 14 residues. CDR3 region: CASSLTGPGSPLHF. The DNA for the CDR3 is TGCGCCAGCAGCTTAACAGGGCCAGGTTCACCCCTCCACTTT. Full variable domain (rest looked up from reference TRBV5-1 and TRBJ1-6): KAGVTQTPRYLIKTRGQQVTLSCSPISGHRSVSWYQQTPGQGLQFLFEYFSETQRNKGNFPGRFSGRQFSNSRSEMNVSTLELGDSALYLCASSLTGPGSPLHFGNGTRLTVT.

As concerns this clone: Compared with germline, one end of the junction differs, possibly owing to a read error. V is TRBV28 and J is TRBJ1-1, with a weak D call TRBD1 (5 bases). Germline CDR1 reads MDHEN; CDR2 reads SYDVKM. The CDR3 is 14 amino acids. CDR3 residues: CASSLVKQVMAPAF. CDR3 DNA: TGTGCCAGCAGTTTAGTAAAACAGGTTATGGCCCCTGCTTTT.

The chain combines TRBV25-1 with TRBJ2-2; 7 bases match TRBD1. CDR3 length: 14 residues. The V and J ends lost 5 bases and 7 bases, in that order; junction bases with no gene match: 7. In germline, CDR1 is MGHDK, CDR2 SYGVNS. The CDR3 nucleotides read TGTGCCAGCAGTAAATGGGACAGCGGCGGGGAGCTGTTTTTT. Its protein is CASSKWDSGGELFF. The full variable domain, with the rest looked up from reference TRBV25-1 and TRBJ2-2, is EADIYQTPRYLVIGTGKKITLECSQTMGHDKMYWYQQDPGMELHLIHYSYGVNSTEKGDLSSESTVSRIRTEHFPLTLESARPSHTSQYLCASSKWDSGGELFFGEGSRLTVL.

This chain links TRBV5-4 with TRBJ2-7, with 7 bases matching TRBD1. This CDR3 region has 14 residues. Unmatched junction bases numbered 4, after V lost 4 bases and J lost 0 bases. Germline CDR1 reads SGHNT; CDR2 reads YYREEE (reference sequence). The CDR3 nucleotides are TGTGCCAGCAGCGAACAGGGGAGCTCCTACGAGCAGTACTTC. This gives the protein CASSEQGSSYEQYF.

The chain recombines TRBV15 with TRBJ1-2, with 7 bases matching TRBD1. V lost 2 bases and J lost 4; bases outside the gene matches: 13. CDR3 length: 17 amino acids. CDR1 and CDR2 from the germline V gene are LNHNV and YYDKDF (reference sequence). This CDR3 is CATSRKSTGAPGYGYTF. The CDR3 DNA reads TGTGCCACCAGCAGAAAGAGTACAGGGGCGCCAGGCTATGGCTACACCTTC.

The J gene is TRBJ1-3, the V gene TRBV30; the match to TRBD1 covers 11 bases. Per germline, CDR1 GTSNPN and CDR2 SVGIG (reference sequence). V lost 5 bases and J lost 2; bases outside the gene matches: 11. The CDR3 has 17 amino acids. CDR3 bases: TGTGCCTGGGACAGAGGGACAGGGGGGCTTGCTGGAAACACCATATATTTT. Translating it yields CAWDRGTGGLAGNTIYF.

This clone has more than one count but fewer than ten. CDR3 nucleotides: TGTGCCAGCAGCCTAAAGGGGGTGTGGGGCCACGGAATAAACACTGAAGCTTTCTTT. It specifies CASSLKGVWGHGINTEAFF. The chain recombines TRBV3-1 (or the pseudogene TRBV3-2) with TRBJ1-1, with D possibly being TRBD1 (6 bases). The germline CDR1 and CDR2 sequences are LGHDT and YNNKEL (reference sequence). The CDR3 sequence is 19 residues long. The V end was cut by 4 bases, the J end by 2 bases, with 26 bases between.

Here the CDR3 DNA reads TGTGCCAGCAGTTACTCGACCGGGCTCAATCAGCCCCAGCATTTT. Its protein product is CASSYSTGLNQPQHF. This chain links TRBV6-5 with TRBJ1-5; D unresolved. CDR1 MNHEY and CDR2 SVGAGI come from the germline V gene. CDR3 length: 15 amino acids. V was pared by 0 bases and J by 3 bases, with 9 bases between.

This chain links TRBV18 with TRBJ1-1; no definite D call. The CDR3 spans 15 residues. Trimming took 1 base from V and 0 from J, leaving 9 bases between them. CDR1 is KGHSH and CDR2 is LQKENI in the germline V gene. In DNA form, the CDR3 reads TGTGCCAGCTCACCACGTACGCTGATGAACACTGAAGCTTTCTTT. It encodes CASSPRTLMNTEAFF.

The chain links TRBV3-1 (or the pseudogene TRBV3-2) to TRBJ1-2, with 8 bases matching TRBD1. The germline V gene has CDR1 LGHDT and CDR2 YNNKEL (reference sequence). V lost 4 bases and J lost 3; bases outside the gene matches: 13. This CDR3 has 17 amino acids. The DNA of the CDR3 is TGTGCCAGCAGCCCTTACTCCTCGGGACAGGCAGACTATGGCTACACCTTC. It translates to CASSPYSSGQADYGYTF.

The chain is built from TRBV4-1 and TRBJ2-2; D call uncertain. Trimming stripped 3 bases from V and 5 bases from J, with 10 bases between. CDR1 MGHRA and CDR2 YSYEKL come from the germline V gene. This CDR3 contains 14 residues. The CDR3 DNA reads TGCGCCAGCAGCCAGGCGCCCAGGACCGGGGAGCTGTTTTTT. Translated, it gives CASSQAPRTGELFF.